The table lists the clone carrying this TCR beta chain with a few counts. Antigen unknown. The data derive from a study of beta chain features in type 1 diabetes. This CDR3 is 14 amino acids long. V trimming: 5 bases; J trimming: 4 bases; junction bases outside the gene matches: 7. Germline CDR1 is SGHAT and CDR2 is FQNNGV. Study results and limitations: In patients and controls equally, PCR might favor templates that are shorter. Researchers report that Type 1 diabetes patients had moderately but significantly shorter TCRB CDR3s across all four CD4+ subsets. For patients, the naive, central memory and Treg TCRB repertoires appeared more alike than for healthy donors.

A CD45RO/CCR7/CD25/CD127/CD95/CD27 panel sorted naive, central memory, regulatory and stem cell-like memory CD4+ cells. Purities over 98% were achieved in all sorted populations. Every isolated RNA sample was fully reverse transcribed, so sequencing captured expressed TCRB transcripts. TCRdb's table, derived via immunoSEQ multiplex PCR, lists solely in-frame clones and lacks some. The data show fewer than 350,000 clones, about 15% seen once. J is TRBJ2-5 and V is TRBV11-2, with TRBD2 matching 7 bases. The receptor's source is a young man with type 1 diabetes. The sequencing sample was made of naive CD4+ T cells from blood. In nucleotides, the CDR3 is TGTGCCAGCAGCGGTCGGGGGGTGGGAGAGACCCAGTACTTC. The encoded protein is CASSGRGVGETQYF.